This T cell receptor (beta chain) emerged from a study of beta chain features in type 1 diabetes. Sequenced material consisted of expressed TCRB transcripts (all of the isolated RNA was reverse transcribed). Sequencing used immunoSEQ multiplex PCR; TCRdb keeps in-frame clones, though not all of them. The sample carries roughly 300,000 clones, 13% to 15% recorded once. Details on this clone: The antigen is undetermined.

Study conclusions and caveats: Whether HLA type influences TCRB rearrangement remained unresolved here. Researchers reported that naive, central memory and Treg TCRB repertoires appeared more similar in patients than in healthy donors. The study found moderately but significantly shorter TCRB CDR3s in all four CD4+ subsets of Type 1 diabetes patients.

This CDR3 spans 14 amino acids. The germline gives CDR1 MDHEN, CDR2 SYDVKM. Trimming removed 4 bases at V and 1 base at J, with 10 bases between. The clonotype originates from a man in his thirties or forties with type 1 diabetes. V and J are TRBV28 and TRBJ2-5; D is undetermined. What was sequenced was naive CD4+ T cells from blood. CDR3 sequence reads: CASSSSPLQETQYF. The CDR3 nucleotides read TGTGCCAGCAGTTCCTCCCCACTCCAAGAGACCCAGTACTTC.